Listed below are T cell receptor beta chains from one sample, sequenced in a study of T-cell memory formation after mild COVID-19. TCRdb re-analysed the 5' RACE reads in MiXCR, keeping a single row per CDR3 protein. Of almost 550,000 distinct CDR3 sequences in the sample, about 20% were seen once. Material for sequencing was PBMCs or a T cell subset sorted from them (not recorded which). These receptors were collected from an adult woman who had mild COVID-19 (a few samples of this study predate the infection). Cell type and time point are not known. The CDR3 runs from the conserved cysteine through the conserved F or W. The D gene is left open where the match is weak. Expanded clones get a size class; other rows say once, few or many, or leave the size out.

D gene: TRBD1; clone size: few; V gene: TRBV5-6; J gene: TRBJ2-7; CDR3 protein: CASSRAGTGSYEQYF; CDR3 DNA: TGTGCCAGCAGCCGGGCCGGGACAGGCTCCTACGAGCAGTACTTC
D gene: TRBD2; clone size: few; V gene: TRBV27; J gene: TRBJ2-5; CDR3 protein: CASSLRLAGVHETQYF; CDR3 DNA: TGTGCCAGCAGTCTCAGACTAGCGGGAGTTCATGAGACCCAGTACTTC
D gene: TRBD2; clone size: -; V gene: TRBV5-1; J gene: TRBJ2-5; CDR3 protein: CASSLAGTSGTQTQYF; CDR3 DNA: TGCGCCAGCAGCTTGGCAGGGACTAGCGGGACTCAGACCCAGTACTTC
D gene: TRBD1; clone size: -; V gene: TRBV5-1; J gene: TRBJ2-7; CDR3 protein: CASSKAGTGLSYEQYF; CDR3 DNA: TGCGCCAGCAGCAAGGCCGGGACAGGCCTCTCCTACGAGCAGTACTTC
D gene: TRBD1; clone size: -; V gene: TRBV6-2/TRBV6-3; J gene: TRBJ1-2; CDR3 protein: CAITGGQANYGYTF; CDR3 DNA: TGTGCCATCACGGGGGGACAGGCGAACTATGGCTACACCTTC
D gene: TRBD1; clone size: few; V gene: TRBV7-2; J gene: TRBJ2-1; CDR3 protein: CASSLGDSYSYNEQFF; CDR3 DNA: TGTGCCAGCAGCTTAGGGGACAGCTACTCCTACAATGAGCAGTTCTTC
D gene: -; clone size: many; V gene: TRBV4-2; J gene: TRBJ2-7; CDR3 protein: CASSQPGPGEQYF; CDR3 DNA: TGTGCCAGCAGCCAACCGGGACCCGGCGAGCAGTACTTC
D gene: -; clone size: -; V gene: TRBV12-3/TRBV12-4; J gene: TRBJ2-3; CDR3 protein: CASSQDRLSTDTQYF; CDR3 DNA: TGTGCCAGCAGTCAGGACCGCCTTAGCACAGATACGCAGTATTTT
D gene: TRBD1; clone size: few; V gene: TRBV5-1; J gene: TRBJ2-1; CDR3 protein: CASSPPGQGADEQFF; CDR3 DNA: TGCGCCAGCTCCCCACCGGGACAGGGGGCCGATGAGCAGTTCTTC
D gene: TRBD1; clone size: many; V gene: TRBV12-3/TRBV12-4; J gene: TRBJ1-2; CDR3 protein: CASSLGTGKYGYTF; CDR3 DNA: TGTGCCAGCAGCCTGGGGACAGGGAAGTATGGCTACACCTTC
D gene: -; clone size: -; V gene: TRBV25-1; J gene: TRBJ1-3; CDR3 protein: CASSDRQALSGNTIYF; CDR3 DNA: TGTGCCAGCAGTGATCGACAGGCCCTATCTGGAAACACCATATATTTT
D gene: TRBD2; clone size: few; V gene: TRBV20-1; J gene: TRBJ2-5; CDR3 protein: CSARGIAGGLETQYF; CDR3 DNA: TGCAGTGCTAGAGGAATAGCGGGGGGGCTCGAGACCCAGTACTTC
D gene: TRBD2; clone size: -; V gene: TRBV6-5; J gene: TRBJ2-7; CDR3 protein: CASSYSSGGSYEQYF; CDR3 DNA: TGTGCCAGCAGTTACTCCAGCGGGGGCTCCTACGAGCAGTACTTC
D gene: -; clone size: -; V gene: TRBV12-3/TRBV12-4; J gene: TRBJ2-5; CDR3 protein: CASSVQGKETQYF; CDR3 DNA: TGTGCCAGCAGTGTTCAGGGAAAAGAGACCCAGTACTTC